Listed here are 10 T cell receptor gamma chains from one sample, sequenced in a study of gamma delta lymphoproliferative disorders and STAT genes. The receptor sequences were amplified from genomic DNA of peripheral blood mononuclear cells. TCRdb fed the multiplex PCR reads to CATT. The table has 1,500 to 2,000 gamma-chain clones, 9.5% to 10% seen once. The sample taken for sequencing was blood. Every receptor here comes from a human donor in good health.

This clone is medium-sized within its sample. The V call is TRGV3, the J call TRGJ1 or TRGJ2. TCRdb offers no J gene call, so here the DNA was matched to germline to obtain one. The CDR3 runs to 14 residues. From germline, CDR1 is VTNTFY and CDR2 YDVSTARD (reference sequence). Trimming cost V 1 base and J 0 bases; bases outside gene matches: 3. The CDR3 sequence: CATWDSVNYYKKLF. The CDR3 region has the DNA TGTGCCACCTGGGACAGTGTGAATTATTATAAGAAACTCTTT.

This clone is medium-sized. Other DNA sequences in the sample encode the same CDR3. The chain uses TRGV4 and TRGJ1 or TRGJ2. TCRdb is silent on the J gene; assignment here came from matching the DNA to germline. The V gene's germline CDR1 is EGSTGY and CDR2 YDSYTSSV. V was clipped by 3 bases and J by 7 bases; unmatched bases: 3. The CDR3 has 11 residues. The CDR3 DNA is TGTGCCACCTGGGATAAGTATAAGAAACTCTTT. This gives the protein CATWDKYKKLF.

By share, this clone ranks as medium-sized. CDR3 sequence: CATWPLSNYYKKLF. DNA for the CDR3: TGTGCCACCTGGCCCCTTTCGAATTATTATAAGAAACTCTTT. The V gene is TRGV8, the J gene TRGJ1 or TRGJ2. As TCRdb names no J gene, one was assigned here on the basis of a DNA match to germline. V was clipped by 6 bases and J by 0 bases; unmatched bases: 8. CDR3 length: 14 amino acids. Germline assignment: CDR1 VENAVY and CDR2 YDSYNSRV.

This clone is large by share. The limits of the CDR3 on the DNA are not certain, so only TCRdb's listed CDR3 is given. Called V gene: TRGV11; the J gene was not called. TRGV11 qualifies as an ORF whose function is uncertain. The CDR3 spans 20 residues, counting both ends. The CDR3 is CTTVPAGLGTIWGSDWIKTF.

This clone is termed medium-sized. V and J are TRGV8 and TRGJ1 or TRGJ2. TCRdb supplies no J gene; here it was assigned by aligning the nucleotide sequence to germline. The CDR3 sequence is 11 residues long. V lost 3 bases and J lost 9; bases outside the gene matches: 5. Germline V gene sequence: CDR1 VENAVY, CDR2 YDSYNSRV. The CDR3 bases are TGTGCCACCTGGGATGCGGTTAAGAAACTCTTT. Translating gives CATWDAVKKLF.

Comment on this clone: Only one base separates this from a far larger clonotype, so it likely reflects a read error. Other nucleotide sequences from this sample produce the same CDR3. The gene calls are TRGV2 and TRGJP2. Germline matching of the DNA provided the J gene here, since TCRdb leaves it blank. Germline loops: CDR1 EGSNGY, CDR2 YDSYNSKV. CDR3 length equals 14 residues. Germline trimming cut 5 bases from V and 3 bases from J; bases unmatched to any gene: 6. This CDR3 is CATWGAGSDWIKTF. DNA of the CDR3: TGTGCCACCTGGGGTGCCGGTAGTGATTGGATCAAGACGTTT.

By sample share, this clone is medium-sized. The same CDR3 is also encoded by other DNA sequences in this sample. As DNA, the CDR3 is TGTGCCACCTGGGATGGGCTGAGATATAAGAAACTCTTT. It yields the protein CATWDGLRYKKLF. The chain links TRGV4 to TRGJ1 or TRGJ2. No J gene is reported in TCRdb; it was inferred here by comparing the DNA with germline. Germline V lookup: CDR1 EGSTGY, CDR2 YDSYTSSV. This CDR3 comprises 13 residues. The trim removed 0 bases at V and 7 bases at J, leaving 6 bases unmatched.

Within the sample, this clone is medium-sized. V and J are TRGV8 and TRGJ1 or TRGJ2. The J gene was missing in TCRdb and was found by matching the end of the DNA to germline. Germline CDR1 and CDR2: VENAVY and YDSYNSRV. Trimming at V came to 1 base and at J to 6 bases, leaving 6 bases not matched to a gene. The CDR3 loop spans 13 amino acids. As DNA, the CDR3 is TGTGCCACCTGGGATAGTTCGCCTTATAAGAAACTCTTT. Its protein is CATWDSSPYKKLF.

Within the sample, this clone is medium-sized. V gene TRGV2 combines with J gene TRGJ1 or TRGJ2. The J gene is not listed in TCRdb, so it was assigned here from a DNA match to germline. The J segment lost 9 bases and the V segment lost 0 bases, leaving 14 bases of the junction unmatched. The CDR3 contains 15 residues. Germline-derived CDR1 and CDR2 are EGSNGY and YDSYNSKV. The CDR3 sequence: CATWDGRAAGVKKLF. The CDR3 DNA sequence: TGTGCCACCTGGGACGGGCGTGCGGCAGGGGTTAAGAAACTCTTT.

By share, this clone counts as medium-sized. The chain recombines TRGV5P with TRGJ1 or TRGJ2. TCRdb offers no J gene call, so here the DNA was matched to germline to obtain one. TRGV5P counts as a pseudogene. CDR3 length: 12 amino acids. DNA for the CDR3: TGTGCCACCTGGGGCACCCGGTCGAAGAAACTCTTT. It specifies CATWGTRSKKLF.